This T cell receptor (beta chain) was obtained from a study of regulatory T cells in long-lasting Graves disease (dated by TCRdb to about 2021). Describing the broader study: Patients with newly diagnosed Graves' disease had been on antithyroid drugs for under 3 months. Patients with persistent Graves' disease were compared with patients with newly diagnosed Graves' disease using TCR sequencing and RNA sequencing of peripheral blood. The study was registered as a clinical trial and conducted in China. A total of about 33 samples underwent TCR sequencing, from about 13 patients with persistent Graves' disease and some 20 patients with newly diagnosed Graves' disease.

Summary of the overall study and its limitations: Sequencing and analysis were restricted to the TCR beta chain. Compared with newly diagnosed patients, patients with persistent Graves' disease had lower TCR Shannon entropy and fewer highly expanded clones, which suggests clonal expansion. Because the primary lesion, thyroid tissue, could not be accessed, the study looked at peripheral blood alone. More public clonotypes were shared among persistent patients (around 2,600) than among newly diagnosed patients (966). The authors acknowledged the small sample size as a limitation that may reduce accuracy.

Library generation was performed with multiplex PCR. The sequencer listed for this sample is Illumina HiSeq 4000. CDR3 regions were amplified by Arm-PCR with iRepertoire HTBI primers to construct TCR beta libraries. Before sequencing, the PCR products went through gel purification. For the original study's pipeline: Across samples, fewer than 70 TRBV and 13 to 15 TRBJ segments were identified and used for gene usage analysis of CDR3 amino acid clonotypes. Filtered high-quality paired reads were merged into contigs using COPE and FqMerger. Contigs were aligned with BLAST to IMGT TRBV, TRBD and TRBJ reference genes, and CDR3 was defined per IMGT. Any clonotype with a frequency above 0.1% was counted as a highly expanded clone. Shannon entropy was used to measure repertoire diversity, and the Gini coefficient was used to measure V-J evenness. A clonotype was considered public if more than one individual shared it. TCRdb's own reprocessing of the public reads used fastp at Q25 and MiXCR and kept productive beta chains. Each entry merges the rows of one CDR3 protein and shows their most common DNA and genes. These V and J calls are TCRdb output, not the study's own analysis. The sample table lists around 250,000 distinct CDR3 sequences, about 20% of them with a count of one. The ten largest clones add up to around 13% of the sample.

Explained via the paper, the time point label denotes: newly diagnosed GD, antithyroid drugs for less than 3 months. For both TCR sequencing and RNA sequencing, RNA was extracted from PBMCs using TRIzol. The diagnosis of Graves' disease followed American Thyroid Association guidelines. The patients came from an endocrinology department in Xi'an, China. Each patient gave 8.5 to 9.5 milliliters of peripheral blood, collected in an EDTA anticoagulant tube. Ficoll Paque Plus density gradient separation was used to isolate PBMCs, and no additional T cell sorting was done. An Agilent 2100 Bioanalyzer and agarose gel were used to check RNA quality, and a NanoDrop 2000 was used to measure RNA concentration. This clonotype has a count of ten or more. No antigen is known for it. The sample holds no much larger clone one base away, and base qualities are not on file. This same sample was also part of a study on T cells in Graves' hyperthyroidism and ophthalmopathy. The second study also describes: A patient counted as having stable Graves' hyperthyroidism if no progression to ophthalmopathy occurred over 18 months of follow-up. The hyperthyroidism patients were between 18 and 65 years old and newly diagnosed, with a disease duration of less than 2 months. The study excluded patients with uncontrolled infections, other autoimmune diseases, pregnancy or lactation. Diagnoses relied on clinical symptoms, serum thyroxine and TRAb, thyroid ultrasound and orbital computed tomography. The first round of RT-PCR for the TCR CDR3 was performed with the HTBI primer set and the Qiagen OneStep RT-PCR kit. Most expanded thyroid clonotypes (frequency above 0.001) were also detected in blood, a finding suggesting that blood repertoires may reflect thyroid immune responses. In cross-validation, a model built on a 13 V-J signature told ophthalmopathy apart from stable hyperthyroidism with just under 90% sensitivity and about 81% specificity, and in testing the same model reached 80%/75%. In validation, the model predicted progression to ophthalmopathy with approximately 71% sensitivity and around 72% specificity, a median of about 6 months before onset. To identify TCR V-J signatures that set the groups apart, the researchers used a discovery cohort of 100 or so patients, made up of 40 to 45 with Graves' ophthalmopathy and about 59 with stable Graves' hyperthyroidism. Whether ophthalmopathy could be predicted prospectively was tested in an independent validation cohort made up of under 20 hyperthyroidism patients plus 17 patients who later progressed to ophthalmopathy. For training and testing, the 100 or so patients in the discovery cohort were randomly divided in a 7:3 ratio. In addition, the study compared T-cell repertoires in thyroid tissue and in blood from several Graves' hyperthyroidism patients. Once sampling was done, hyperthyroidism patients were given methimazole at a starting dose of 30 mg daily, whereas ophthalmopathy patients were given high-dose intravenous methylprednisolone. A second multiplex PCR round built the libraries, followed by size selection and purification. Libraries were sequenced paired-end with 100 bp reads on an Illumina HiSeq2000. Raw data were processed with SOAPnuke, discarding reads with adapters, uncalled bases, mean Phred below 15, or no exact constant-primer or identifier match. COPE v1.2.5 was used to merge the high-quality paired reads, and each unique nucleotide sequence was defined as a clonotype. MiTCR v1.1 was used to align the clonotypes against IMGT TRBV, TRBD and TRBJ reference segments. Analysis was restricted to V-J combinations with a frequency above 0.0001, which covered roughly 99% of repertoires. The TCS score was defined as the ratio of F50 (clonal expansion) to E x V (chaos), calculated using BLOSUM62-based TCRdist between CDR3 peptides within each V-J. Welch's t-statistics and random forest reduced fewer than 550 V-J features to 10 to 15, which were used in a naive Bayes classifier (R e1071). No statistical method was used to set the sample size in advance, and investigators knew the group allocation. The paper describes TCR Vbeta CDR3 sequencing of about 140 peripheral blood samples, made up of some 40 ophthalmopathy patients, 70 to 80 hyperthyroidism patients and 17 progressor patients.

The source is a woman aged 25 to 39 with Graves disease. Donor details come from another sample of the same person, matched by shared clones. Sequenced here: peripheral blood mononuclear cells (PBMCs), sampled at new diagnosis, from a patient treated with antithyroid drugs.

For the CDR3, the sequence is CASSLGGLVFEQYF. The bases are TGTGCCAGCAGTTTAGGGGGGCTAGTTTTCGAGCAGTACTTC. The chain employs TRBV12-3 or TRBV12-4 and TRBJ2-3; the best D guess is TRBD1, with 6 bases matching. The better agreement between TRBJ2-7 and the DNA end casts doubt on the J call. From cysteine to phenylalanine, the CDR3 is 14 amino acids long. The CDR3 DNA has 42 bases and is translated from base 1.